One and the same sample provided the 10 T cell receptor beta chains below, sequenced in a study of blood T cell repertoires in COVID-19. Clones were sequenced by immunoSEQ multiplex PCR, and TCRdb holds only the in-frame ones, with some missing. This sample has over 250,000 clones; 85% to 90% occur once, and the top ten carry 1.9%. Sequenced input: PBMCs or T cells enriched from blood (not recorded which). These receptors all come from a woman aged 55-70 years who had recovered from COVID-19.

The chain is built from TRBV5-4 and TRBJ1-4; D unresolved. Germline V lookup: CDR1 SGHNT, CDR2 YYREEE (reference sequence). The V end lost 1 base, the J end lost 5 bases, and 12 bases lay between the germline ends. The length of the CDR3 is 15 residues. CDR3 loop: CASSLFGKANEKLFF. The DNA for the CDR3 is TGTGCCAGCAGCTTGTTCGGGAAAGCAAATGAAAAACTGTTTTTT. Supplemented by reference TRBV5-4 and TRBJ1-4, the full variable domain reads ETGVTQSPTHLIKTRGQQVTLRCSSQSGHNTVSWYQQALGQGPQFIFQYYREEENGRGNFPPRFSGLQFPNYSSELNVNALELDDSALYLCASSLFGKANEKLFFGSGTQLSVL.

To note about this clone: The germline gene is not matched at one end of the junction; a read error may be the cause. This rearrangement joins TRBV14 to TRBJ2-1; 9 bases fit TRBD2. The CDR3 has 14 amino acids. Germline V gives CDR1 SGHDN, CDR2 FVKESK. CDR3 nucleotide sequence: TGTGCCAGCAGCCAAGATCGGGATAGCGGGAGCCAAATCTTC. Protein product: CASSQDRDSGSQIF.

The gene calls are TRBV10-3 and TRBJ1-6, with D possibly matching TRBD1 (5 bases). Germline V CDR1 and CDR2: ENHRY, SYGVKD. CDR3 length: 13 residues. Deletions cut 6 bases from V and 8 bases from J, with 11 bases between. The CDR3 here is CAIRGAGDSPLHF. CDR3 DNA sequence: TGTGCCATCAGAGGGGCAGGCGATTCACCCCTCCACTTT.

The rearrangement uses TRBV6-1 and TRBJ2-2; a possible D gene is TRBD1 (6 bases). Germline V CDR1 and CDR2: MNHNS, SASEGT. There are 16 residues in the CDR3. Trimming took off 2 bases at V and 5 bases at J, with 15 bases between the two ends. The CDR3 nucleotides are TGTGCCAGCAGTGAATCGTCAGGGGCGAGGACCGGGGAGCTGTTTTTT. Translating gives CASSESSGARTGELFF.

The V call is TRBV3-1 (or the pseudogene TRBV3-2), the J call TRBJ1-1, with 9 positions matching TRBD1. From germline, CDR1 is LGHDT and CDR2 YNNKEL (reference sequence). The CDR3 has 14 amino acids. J lost 3 bases, V lost 6 bases, and 5 bases had no gene match. CDR3 loop: CASSFRDRDTEAFF. For the CDR3, the DNA is TGTGCCAGCAGTTTCCGGGACAGGGACACTGAAGCTTTCTTT.

This clone was counted a few times. The chain carries TRBV6-5 and TRBJ2-7; 10 bases fit TRBD2. CDR1 and CDR2 from the germline V gene are MNHEY and SVGAGI. This CDR3 contains 13 residues. V was pared by 9 bases and J by 2 bases, with 4 bases of the junction left unmatched. CDR3 sequence: CASKREGTYEQYF. The CDR3 DNA reads as TGTGCCAGTAAGCGGGAGGGAACCTACGAGCAGTACTTC.

The chain combines TRBV19 with TRBJ1-5, with no clear D. The V gene's germline CDR1 is LNHDA and CDR2 SQIVND (reference sequence). V lost 6 bases to trimming and J lost 4 bases, with 16 bases between them. The CDR3 length is 15 residues. The CDR3 sequence is CASRWTGNTNQPQHF. The CDR3 region has the DNA TGTGCCAGTAGGTGGACGGGGAACACAAATCAGCCCCAGCATTTT.

J is TRBJ1-2 and V is TRBV27; maybe TRBD1 (6 bases). CDR3 size: 14 residues. The germline gives CDR1 MNHEY, CDR2 SMNVEV (reference sequence). With 5 bases removed from V and 4 bases from J, the gap between germline ends came to 14 bases. The CDR3 loop is CASSPQQGFYGYTF. DNA for the CDR3: TGTGCCAGCAGTCCTCAACAGGGTTTCTATGGCTACACCTTC.

The CDR3 region has the DNA TGCAGTGCTAGTGGACAACCGGGACAGGGGATTGGTAGCGCCTACAATGAGCAGTTCTTC. It translates to CSASGQPGQGIGSAYNEQFF. The V call is TRBV20-1, the J call TRBJ2-1; 10 nucleotides match TRBD1. V was pared by 3 bases and J by 2 bases, with 19 bases of the junction left unmatched. The CDR3 extends over 20 amino acids. Germline V lookup: CDR1 DFQATT, CDR2 SNEGSKA (reference sequence).

This chain joins TRBV28 and TRBJ1-4; no definite D call. V was clipped by 5 bases and J by 7 bases, with 17 bases between them. The germline V gene has CDR1 MDHEN and CDR2 SYDVKM. This CDR3 is built from 15 residues. In nucleotides, the CDR3 is TGTGCCAGCAGTCTGCGGTCGGGTGGTGCTGAAAAACTGTTTTTT. This translates into CASSLRSGGAEKLFF.